The 9 T cell receptor beta chains reported below all come from one sample, sequenced in a study of cytomegalovirus exposure and HLA in healthy donors. 60 Vbeta and 13 Jbeta primers were used in PCR. Using immunoSEQ multiplex PCR, the repertoire was profiled, and TCRdb retains in-frame clones only, with some absent. Among 110,000 or so clones listed, roughly 15% were seen once. The specimen was PBMCs. These receptor sequences come from a female donor in good health and CMV-seronegative.

This clone was seen a few times. The chain links TRBV10-1 to TRBJ2-5; 8 nucleotides align to TRBD2. The CDR3 has 17 amino acids. Germline lookup yields CDR1 WNHNN and CDR2 SYGVQD (reference sequence). V dropped 6 bases and J dropped 8; count of bases not matched to a gene: 20. The CDR3 here is CASRPSRVAGPGNTQYF. The CDR3 nucleotides are TGCGCCAGCAGGCCCTCTAGGGTAGCGGGGCCTGGGAATACCCAGTACTTC.

The rearrangement joins TRBV4-1 to TRBJ1-6, with TRBD1 matching 7 bases. Germline loops: CDR1 MGHRA, CDR2 YSYEKL. V lost 0 bases to trimming and J lost 4 bases; unmatched junction nucleotides: 0. The CDR3 is made up of 15 amino acids. The CDR3 DNA reads as TGCGCCAGCAGCCAAGAGGGACAGTATAATTCACCCCTCCACTTT. Translation gives CASSQEGQYNSPLHF.

With regard to this clone: Other DNA sequences of this sample code for an identical CDR3. The rearrangement links TRBV6-6 to TRBJ1-5, with D tentatively TRBD1 (5 bases). Germline CDR1 reads MNHNY; CDR2 reads SVGAGI (reference sequence). There are 13 residues in the CDR3. Trimming took off 6 bases at V and 3 bases at J, with 9 bases between the two ends. For the CDR3, the DNA is TGTGCCAGCAGACAGGCACTCAATCAGCCCCAGCATTTT. Its translation is CASRQALNQPQHF.

This clone has more than one count but fewer than ten. The rearrangement links TRBV7-9 to TRBJ2-7; 8 nucleotides match TRBD2. Germline assignment: CDR1 SEHNR and CDR2 FQNEAQ (reference sequence). The CDR3 is 14 amino acids. After removal of 5 bases from V and 3 bases from J, the junction contained 6 bases not matched to a gene. The CDR3, as DNA: TGTGCCAGCAGCCGACGGGAGGGGGACTACGAGCAGTACTTC. Its translation: CASSRREGDYEQYF.

This chain connects TRBV2 to TRBJ1-2, with TRBD1 matching 10 bases. The V gene's germline CDR1 is SNHLY and CDR2 FYNNEI. There are 16 residues in the CDR3. V lost 5 bases to trimming and J lost 0 bases; unmatched junction nucleotides: 6. The CDR3 DNA is TGTGCCAGCAGTCGGGACAGGGGACAAGCTAACTATGGCTACACCTTC. Amino acid sequence: CASSRDRGQANYGYTF.

The rearrangement links TRBV28 to TRBJ1-2; TRBD1 is a possible D gene (6 bases). CDR1 is MDHEN, CDR2 SYDVKM, per germline. V was trimmed by 10 bases and J by 8 bases, leaving 20 bases between them. The CDR3 totals 13 residues. Written as DNA, the CDR3 is TGTGCCACGCTAGAACAGGGATTGCAGGGCTACACCTTC. Translating gives CATLEQGLQGYTF.

CDR3 coding DNA: TGTGCCAGTAGTATTGGACTAGCGGGGGGTAACGAGCAGTACTTC. It is translated as CASSIGLAGGNEQYF. J is TRBJ2-7 and V is TRBV19, with 14 bases fitting TRBD2. V dropped 3 bases and J dropped 5; count of bases not matched to a gene: 3. Germline CDR1 reads LNHDA; CDR2 reads SQIVND (reference sequence). The CDR3 covers 15 residues.

This clone was seen a handful of times. The chain employs TRBV4-3 and TRBJ2-2; 14 nucleotides match TRBD2. CDR3 length: 20 amino acids. The J segment lost 4 bases and the V segment lost 4 bases, leaving 14 bases of the junction unmatched. The germline gives CDR1 LGHNA, CDR2 YSLEER. The CDR3 loop reads CASSPMTSGGAGRVTGELFF. The CDR3 nucleotides read TGCGCCAGCAGCCCGATGACTAGCGGGGGGGCCGGGAGGGTCACCGGGGAGCTGTTTTTT.

CDR3 DNA sequence: TGTGCCAGCAGCCCGACCGGGAAGACAAGCACCGGGGAGCTGTTTTTT. Its translation is CASSPTGKTSTGELFF. The chain is built from TRBV7-2 and TRBJ2-2; tentatively, D is TRBD2 (5 bases). V was pared by 5 bases and J by 4 bases, with 17 bases between. The V gene's germline CDR1 is SGHTA and CDR2 FQGNSA. This CDR3 has 16 amino acids.